The source of this T cell receptor beta chain is a study of blood T cells in healthy people across ages. Study as a whole: Per every two T cells, about one barcoded beta molecule was captured by template switching.

Together with a sample-barcoded 5' primer, a J-beta primer mix was included in a second PCR lasting about 6 to 12 cycles. A 12-random-nucleotide template-switch adaptor tagged each cDNA molecule. MiXCR was run by TCRdb on the 5' RACE reads, yielding one entry per CDR3 protein. Here the sample spans about 1,500,000 distinct CDR3 sequences, around 39% being singletons. Overall study findings and caveats: Naive CD4+ cell counts and diversity both ran higher in long-lived than in aged donors.

The sample holds many counts of this clonotype. The antigen remains undetermined. Peripheral blood samples of roughly 10 milliliters were drawn from each donor. The V and J ends lost 5 bases and 5 bases respectively, with 17 bases between them. CDR3 length: 14 amino acids. The germline gives CDR1 DFQATT, CDR2 SNEGSKA (reference sequence). V and J are TRBV20-1 and TRBJ2-3, with unresolved D. The sample comprised blood. The source of this sequence is a woman under 30 in good health. CDR3 protein: CSAFTLVSGDTQYF. DNA for the CDR3: TGCAGTGCTTTTACTTTAGTGTCCGGAGATACGCAGTATTTT.